Shown below are 15 T cell receptor beta chains from a single sample sequenced in a study of OX40 agonist ivuxolimab in advanced cancers. The protocol was immunoSEQ multiplex PCR, while the TCRdb copy is restricted to in-frame clones and leaves out a portion. The table records tens of thousands of clones, about 88% of them present only once. Source: CD4+ or CD8+ T cells sorted from blood, taken in a trial of the OX40 agonist ivuxolimab. Receptors originate from an adult with an advanced solid tumor such as melanoma, head and neck, liver or kidney cancer.

The chain couples TRBV7-9 to TRBJ1-2; unclear D gene. This CDR3 is built from 15 residues. Germline values: CDR1 SEHNR, CDR2 FQNEAQ (reference sequence). V lost 2 bases, J lost 3 bases, and 13 bases lay in between. CDR3 residues: CASSLQEGVYYGYTF. The CDR3 DNA reads TGTGCCAGCAGCTTACAGGAAGGTGTTTACTATGGCTACACCTTC.

The CDR3 loop is CASSVLRGKQYF. Here the CDR3 DNA reads TGCGCCAGCAGTGTCCTGCGGGGCAAGCAGTACTTC. This chain connects TRBV10-1 to TRBJ2-7, with D perhaps matching TRBD2 (6 bases). The CDR3 is 12 residues long. V shed 4 bases and J shed 8 bases, with 12 bases lying between them. Germline CDR1 reads WNHNN; CDR2 reads SYGVQD (reference sequence).

This clone was seen a few times. The rearrangement links TRBV7-2 to TRBJ2-5; D gene uncertain. The CDR3 has 16 residues. The germline V and J ends were trimmed by 4 bases and 6 bases, with 21 bases remaining between them. Germline V CDR1 and CDR2: SGHTA, FQGNSA. CDR3 in DNA: TGTGCCAGCAGCTCGATCTCCGTAGGGTTTGGAAAGACCCAGTACTTC. This sequence encodes CASSSISVGFGKTQYF.

This clone was recorded only once. V is TRBV5-8 and J is TRBJ2-3; tentatively, D is TRBD1 or TRBD2 (6 bases each). Trimming left V 10 bases short and J 3 bases short, with 18 bases between. The CDR3 has 14 amino acids. Germline assignment: CDR1 SGHTS and CDR2 YDEGEE. The CDR3 loop reads CAGRRGVFTDTQYF. CDR3 sequence (DNA): TGTGCCGGAAGGAGGGGGGTCTTTACAGATACGCAGTATTTT.

A note on this clone: The same CDR3 can be traced to other DNA sequences in this sample. The chain uses TRBV27 and TRBJ1-1; D is perhaps TRBD1 (6 bases). CDR1 and CDR2 from the germline V gene are MNHEY and SMNVEV (reference sequence). The ends were cut back, 0 bases at V and 4 bases at J, with 6 bases in the middle. The CDR3 has 13 residues. This chain's CDR3 is CASSLSGGTEAFF. CDR3 DNA sequence: TGTGCCAGCAGTTTATCAGGGGGCACTGAAGCTTTCTTT.

This clone was seen once. V usage is TRBV10-1 and J usage is TRBJ2-7; 7 nucleotides line up with TRBD1. Germline values: CDR1 WNHNN, CDR2 SYGVQD (reference sequence). V was pared by 4 bases and J by 2 bases, with 5 bases of the junction left unmatched. The CDR3 is 14 amino acids. The CDR3 region has the DNA TGCGCCAGCAGTGGTCGGGACAGCCCCTACGAGCAGTACTTC. Protein sequence: CASSGRDSPYEQYF.

This chain uses TRBV6-5 with TRBJ1-2, with a tentative D call TRBD1 (5 bases). V gave up 5 bases and J gave up 7 bases, with 11 bases separating them. This CDR3 region has 12 residues. Germline CDR1 reads MNHEY; CDR2 reads SVGAGI. CDR3 nucleotides: TGTGCCAGCAGTCCCCGGGGGACTGGCTACACCTTC. This encodes CASSPRGTGYTF.

The chain employs TRBV12-5 and TRBJ2-7; a possible D gene is TRBD2 (6 bases). CDR1 is LGHNT, CDR2 FRNRAP, per germline. Trimming shortened V by 1 base and J by 4 bases, and 11 bases separated the two germline ends. This CDR3 comprises 14 residues. DNA for the CDR3: TGTGCTAGTGGTTTGGAGGAGGGACCATACGAGCAGTACTTC. This gives the protein CASGLEEGPYEQYF.

V gene TRBV6-6 combines with J gene TRBJ2-2, with no clear D. V was shortened by 7 bases and J by 3 bases, with 15 bases between the two germline ends. This CDR3 spans 15 amino acids. Germline-derived CDR1 and CDR2 are MNHNY and SVGAGI (reference sequence). In nucleotides, the CDR3 is TGTGCCAGCACCCTCCCAGGTGACTACACCGGGGAGCTGTTTTTT. Its translation is CASTLPGDYTGELFF.

The genes are TRBV6-1 and TRBJ2-4; D remains ambiguous. Germline assignment: CDR1 MNHNS and CDR2 SASEGT. Trimming took off 3 bases at V and 7 bases at J, with 19 bases between the two ends. This CDR3 has 16 residues. The CDR3 loop reads CASSERPHDPTNIQYF. The CDR3 DNA sequence: TGTGCCAGCAGTGAGAGGCCCCATGACCCGACGAACATTCAGTACTTC.

This clone showed up just a few times. J is TRBJ1-2 and V is TRBV7-2; D is perhaps TRBD1 (5 bases). This CDR3 region has 14 residues. V dropped 2 bases and J dropped 4 bases, with 11 bases sitting between them. Germline CDR1 and CDR2: SGHTA and FQGNSA. The CDR3 loop reads CASSLQGPFYGYTF. The CDR3 bases are TGTGCCAGCAGCTTACAGGGACCGTTCTATGGCTACACCTTC.

This chain joins TRBV4-1 and TRBJ2-1; D is possibly TRBD1 (5 bases). Germline assignment: CDR1 MGHRA and CDR2 YSYEKL. There are 14 residues in the CDR3. V lost 0 bases and J lost 7, with 10 bases in between. CDR3 nucleotide sequence: TGCGCCAGCAGCCAAGATCAGGGTCGGAATGAGCAGTTCTTC. The encoded protein is CASSQDQGRNEQFF.

This chain uses TRBV13 with TRBJ2-5; D is possibly TRBD2 (5 bases). This CDR3 has 15 amino acids. Trimming pared 5 bases from V and 1 base from J, leaving 14 bases between. Germline V CDR1 and CDR2: PRHDT, FYEKMQ (reference sequence). The CDR3 is CASSTLDFSQETQYF. CDR3 in DNA: TGTGCCAGCAGCACCCTGGACTTTTCCCAAGAGACCCAGTACTTC.

J is TRBJ2-5 and V is TRBV6-5; D is unclear. The J call may not be correct, given that the DNA end is closer to TRBJ2-7. From germline, CDR1 is MNHEY and CDR2 SVGAGI. CDR3 length equals 13 residues. The CDR3 region has the DNA TGTGCCAGCAGTTACTCGGGCCGCCACGAGCAGTACTTC. This gives the protein CASSYSGRHEQYF.

This clone was seen just once. This chain connects TRBV9 to TRBJ2-1; TRBD1 agrees at 8 bases. V lost 3 bases to trimming and J lost 4 bases; unmatched junction nucleotides: 6. Germline assignment: CDR1 SGDLS and CDR2 YYNGEE. The CDR3 totals 15 residues. CDR3 nucleotide sequence: TGTGCCAGCAGCGCGCTGGGACAGGCTTACAATGAGCAGTTCTTC. This encodes CASSALGQAYNEQFF.